This TCR beta chain was sequenced during a study of blood T cell repertoires in COVID-19. Study information: Acute-phase and convalescent COVID-19 samples originated in the United States, Italy and Spain. PBMCs, B-cell-depleted T cells, or T cells were the source of the cDNA or gDNA that made up the material.

Original data processing: Reference gene primer amplification yielded estimated nucleated cell counts. TCRdb's table, derived via immunoSEQ multiplex PCR, lists solely in-frame clones and lacks some. V, J and clone size are taken as reported in that table, and D and trimming were inferred from the DNA itself. The table includes 190,000 or so clones, around nine tenths detected once. This CDR3 has 13 amino acids. Germline loops: CDR1 LNHDA, CDR2 SQIVND (reference sequence). Trimming removed 4 bases from V and 8 bases from J; junction bases left unmatched: 4. The V call is TRBV19, the J call TRBJ2-1, with 8 positions matching TRBD1. Sequenced input: peripheral blood. The TCR comes from a man aged 40-55 years with active or convalescent COVID-19. The DNA for the CDR3 is TGTGCCAGTAGTAGGCAGGGGGCATATGAGCAGTTCTTC. This codes for CASSRQGAYEQFF. Drawing the rest from reference TRBV19 and TRBJ2-1, the complete variable domain is DGGITQSPKYLFRKEGQNVTLSCEQNLNHDAMYWYRQDPGQGLRLIYYSQIVNDFQKGDIAEGYSVSREKKESFPLTVTSAQKNPTAFYLCASSRQGAYEQFFGPGTRLTVL.